This TCR beta chain was profiled in a study of human T cells and chemical hapten exposure. Study overall: Per-sample TCR yield variability stemmed mainly from small pooled library volume differences. General study points: Sensitization with DPC brought no change to TCRs above 1 in 1000 in frequency.

CDR1 and CDR2 from the germline V gene are SGHDN and FVKESK. The CDR3 has 14 amino acids. The V and J ends lost 5 bases and 9 bases, in that order; junction bases with no gene match: 4. A note on this clonotype: As yet, its antigen is unknown.

Blood, whole and unfractionated, served as the source for total RNA extraction. Library preparation tagged each individual cDNA molecule with a unique molecular identifier. Under the authors' procedure: Individual samples carried between about 20,000 and 700,000 TCRs, with 80,000 to 100,000 as the median. TCRdb redid the calling of the reads with MiXCR, one entry per CDR3 protein. The V and J calls were not made by the authors but by TCRdb's processing. Counted here are fewer than 150,000 distinct CDR3 sequences, approximately 9.3% occurring once; the ten biggest clones make up about 1.4%. This clonotype was sampled from a human donor in good health. Some clones in this sample may be carry-over from other donors' samples. Sample: whole blood. The chain carries TRBV14 and TRBJ1-6; TRBD1 aligns across 10 bases. DNA for the CDR3: TGTGCCAGCAGCAACTGGACAGGGGGTTCACCCCTCCACTTT. Encoded protein: CASSNWTGGSPLHF.